This T cell receptor (beta chain) was recorded in a study of cytomegalovirus exposure and HLA in healthy donors (dated by TCRdb to 2015 to 2018). A note on the overall study: According to an earlier analysis of 450 to 650 of the donors, about 179 million T cells yielded roughly 110 million unique TCR beta sequences and around 280 Gb of sequence data. Approximately 310 gigabases of sequencing data and approximately 85 million unique TCR sequences were included in an early release covering roughly 600 HLA-typed donors. Among the approximately 430 genotyped donors, more than 70% belonged to the genetic ancestry cluster associated with self-reported Caucasian donors. The study aimed to test whether cataloging public T cell receptors could reveal signatures of past pathogen exposure. The study used immunosequencing to profile the T cell repertoires of some 600 subjects and linked those repertoires to cytomegalovirus serostatus. Besides the first cohort of 500 to 700 subjects, a separate validation cohort made up of 90 to 150 different subjects was used. High-throughput TCR immunosequencing, statistical association of individual TCRs with disease status, and machine learning were combined to predict cytomegalovirus infection status. A later analysis re-analyzed previously published TCR beta repertoires from 650 to 800 donors and added high-resolution HLA genotyping to study TCR occurrence patterns. Rather than drawing on any new phenotypic data, the later analysis identified candidate immune exposures from TCR beta sequences and the way those sequences occurred across donors. An earlier analysis of some 500 of the donors used high-throughput TCR beta sequencing to judge whether each TCR beta V gene segment behaved as functional or pseudogenic. Donor age, sex, ethnicity and CMV serostatus were compiled alongside the repertoire data. In a later genetic analysis, genome-wide SNP genotypes for about 60% of the 666 donors were used, and that subset was treated as a discovery cohort. All discovery cohort repertoires had been generated using a single sequencing platform. HLA typing covered class I and class II loci at four-digit resolution. The number of typed donors differed by locus: roughly 629-640 for A, B, C, DRB1 and DQB1; 500 to 550 for DQA1; roughly 600 for DPA1; and roughly 490 for DPB1. Because of strong linkage in the cohort, roughly five DR-DQ haplotypes were treated as single units for association and clustering. Among roughly 400 genotyped donors of the cohort, an average of around 250,000 unique TCR beta nucleotide sequences was sequenced per donor, of which 15% to 20% were non-productive. Overall results and qualifications from the work: Presence/absence analyses assumed roughly uniform sequencing depth across donors, an assumption that may not hold. A later genetic analysis associated a missense DCLRE1C variant with V-gene and J-gene trimming of TCR beta chains, and an independent cohort replicated the association. Roughly 17 rarely observed V segments, including chromosome 9 orphons, were excluded from the earlier analysis of almost 600 of the donors because counts were too low. A later analysis found that HLA-associated TCR beta chains were more clonally expanded and had lower generation probabilities than equally common non-associated chains. A few of the identified cytomegalovirus-associated TCR beta chains were confirmed in vitro to be specific for cytomegalovirus antigens. Most TCR sequences were observed very rarely across donors, whereas some public TCRs were present in many individuals. The only immune exposure information available for the cohort was CMV serostatus. A further reported finding was that TCR beta sequences accurately predicted the HLA-A and HLA-B alleles for most subjects in the first cohort. According to a later analysis, parvovirus B19, influenza, CMV and Epstein-Barr virus appeared linked to several top co-occurrence clusters. An earlier analysis of approximately 570 of the donors showed that most TCR beta V segments appeared in productive rearrangements either about 87% or about 30% of the time, which broadly matched IMGT annotations. In the study, around 150 TCR beta chains were listed as associated with cytomegalovirus. Linkage disequilibrium might explain the correlated functional status among segregating V segments, but an unknown experimental factor could not be excluded. HLA typing was unavailable for some donors at each locus, so association tests used only the typed subset. In a later analysis, the rate of TCR association differed among HLA loci, with DRB1 alleles having the most associated TCRs and HLA-C alleles having the fewest. A later analysis associated about 17,000 TCR beta sequences with specific HLA alleles at a false discovery rate of 0.05. A later analysis found that most CMV-associated TCR beta chains appeared HLA-restricted, with HLA associations seemingly driven largely by CMV exposure. The authors suggested that the approach could potentially be extended to other disease states and immunological phenotypes. According to a later genetic analysis, donors in an Asian-associated ancestry cluster had fewer N-insertions in productive TCRs than the approximately 700-donor mean. The 87-base-pair reads could not distinguish some IMGT-functional V segments, including TRBV6-2 and TRBV6-3, so those segments were excluded. The classifier was reported to diagnose cytomegalovirus status with high specificity and sensitivity in both the original and validation cohorts. A cluster of highly shared sequence variants was judged likely to be a technical artifact of the sequencing pipeline. Strong co-occurrence of HLA alleles, especially DR and DQ, made assigning TCR associations to individual alleles difficult. This cohort had only TCR beta chains sequenced, and the lack of alpha or paired-chain data limited which features could be detected.

The library was prepared using the immunoSEQ multiplex PCR assay. For the multiplex PCR, a mixture combining 60 forward primers for TCR Vbeta segments and 13 reverse primers for TCR Jbeta segments was used. The CDR3 region of rearranged TCR beta genes was amplified from genomic DNA by a multiplex PCR assay. Amplified TCR beta libraries were sequenced as 87-base-pair reads on the Illumina HiSeq System. Per the authors' processing: Across the 500 to 750 repertoires, a later analysis counted some 80 million unique TCR beta chains, 9.5 million to 13 million of which were shared by at least two donors. To remove PCR and sequencing errors, raw reads were error-corrected and collapsed into unique sequences using a nearest-neighbor algorithm that merged closely related sequences. CDR3 sequences were aligned to IMGT reference sequences to assign V, D and J gene segments. For a sequence to be retained, a match of at least six nucleotides was required to both a V gene segment and a J gene segment. Rearrangements were called productive when the CDR3 lacked stop codons and stayed in frame with V and J; all others were non-productive. CDR3 was defined according to IMGT convention as the region running from the second conserved V-encoded cysteine to the conserved J-encoded phenylalanine. In an earlier analysis of around 640 of the donors, sequences lacking an unambiguous match to a single V gene segment were excluded. In an earlier analysis of about 590 of the donors, a V segment was called functional when productive rearrangements were above 56.7%, and segregating when the standard deviation between donors exceeded 5%. A statistical classification framework was built for diagnosing cytomegalovirus status from the catalog of TCR beta chain sequences. A later analysis assigned V and J genes by comparing TCR nucleotide sequences with IMGT/GENE-DB human TR gene sequences. The TCRdist pipeline was used in a later analysis to assign CDR3 sequences and most-parsimonious VDJ recombination scenarios. In a later analysis, each TCR beta chain was defined by its CDR3 amino acid sequence together with its V-gene family, and reads lacking a unique V-gene family were excluded. In a later analysis, fewer than 600 highly shared, low-generation-probability nucleotide sequences were removed to address suspected cross-contamination and a sequencing artifact. A later analysis calculated a clonal expansion index for each public chain from normalized within-repertoire ranks of inferred template counts. A later analysis computed generation probabilities with a VDJ recombination model fitted to out-of-frame rearrangements, and checked the results against IGoR. A later analysis scored TCR-TCR, TCR-HLA and TCR-CMV co-occurrence with hypergeometric tests, applying a repertoire-size bias correction to TCR pairs. False discovery rates were estimated in a later analysis by permuting HLA or CMV assignments 20 times. In a later analysis, co-occurring TCRs were grouped using DBSCAN, and TCRdist sequence similarity was added for clustering within HLA-allele-positive subsets. Repertoires with fewer than 30,000 or more than 120,000 public chains, plus five repertoires with anomalous nucleotide sharing, were excluded from co-occurrence clustering. TCRdb carries this immuneACCESS record with in-frame sequences only. Its versions omit some clonotypes, under half of them owing to an unresolved V gene in the studies checked, with the rest unexplained. V and J calls and clone size are given by that table; D and trimming were obtained from the DNA. Here the sample has 150,000 or so clones; nearly 80% occur a single time. Of the sample, around 15% is held by the ten largest clones.

The CDR3 sequence holds 16 residues, the cysteine and phenylalanine included. Only the CDR3 portion is preserved as DNA: 48 bases, with reading frame beginning at the first base. The germline V gene (reference sequence) supplies CDR1 LNHDA and CDR2 SQIVND. Unmatched junction bases come to 11, with V trimmed by 5 bases and J by 6 bases. Concerning this clone: Its antigen remains undetermined. Base qualities were left out, and no much larger clone turns up one base away.

The cohort consisted of 600 to 700 healthy bone marrow donors. Cohort members were all nominally healthy when sampled, although unrecorded immune exposures were likely present. The donor tested CMV seronegative, placing the donor among the approximately 360 seronegative members of the cohort. Every donor gave a peripheral blood sample, and the peripheral blood mononuclear cells from that sample were used for TCR beta sequencing. Genomic DNA was extracted from the blood cell samples with the Qiagen DNeasy Blood Extraction Kit. The rearranged segments are TRBV19 and TRBJ2-4, with TRBD2 matching 9 junction bases. This receptor was identified in a middle-aged woman in good health and CMV-seronegative. Sample: PBMCs. DNA sequence: TGTGCCAGTAGTTTCCTTCGCGGGAGGGCCTCAAACATTCAGTACTTC. Its protein reads: CASSFLRGRASNIQYF.